Sequencing of this TCR beta chain was carried out in a study of vaccination effects on CD4 cells after COVID-19. This table comes from immunoSEQ multiplex PCR, and its TCRdb copy is limited to in-frame clones, with some not included. The sample shows roughly 26,000 clones, roughly 74% of them seen only once. V shed 0 bases and J shed 3 bases, with 17 bases lying between them. The germline V gene encodes CDR1 SGHDN and CDR2 FVKESK. CDR3 length: 17 residues. With respect to this clone: Antigen: not known.

The ViraFEST assay expanded antigen-specific CD4+ T cells with viral peptide pools before sequencing. A roughly ten-day culture period preceded the isolation of CD4+ T cells. A positive SARS-CoV-2 PCR test fell between March and December 2020. Half the medium was replaced with IL-2 medium on days 3 and 7. V is TRBV14 and J is TRBJ1-1; D is perhaps TRBD1 (6 bases). The TCR originated in a human donor who had a prior SARS-CoV-2 infection. The material was CD4+ T cells from PBMCs cultured with HCoV-NL63 spike peptides, obtained before COVID-19 vaccination. CDR3 bases: TGTGCCAGCAGCCAAGAAACCCGTAGGACAGCTGACACTGAAGCTTTCTTT. It specifies CASSQETRRTADTEAFF.